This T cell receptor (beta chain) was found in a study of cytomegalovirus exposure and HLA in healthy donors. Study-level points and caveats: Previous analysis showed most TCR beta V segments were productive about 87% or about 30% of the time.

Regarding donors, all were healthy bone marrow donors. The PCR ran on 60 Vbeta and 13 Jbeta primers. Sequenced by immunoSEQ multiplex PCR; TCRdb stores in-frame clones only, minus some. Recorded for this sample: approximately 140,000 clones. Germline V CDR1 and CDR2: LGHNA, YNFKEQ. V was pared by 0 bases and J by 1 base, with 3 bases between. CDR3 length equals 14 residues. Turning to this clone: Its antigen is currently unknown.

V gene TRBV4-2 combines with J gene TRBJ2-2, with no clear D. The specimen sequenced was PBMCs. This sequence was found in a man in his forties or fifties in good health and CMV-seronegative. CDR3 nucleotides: TGTGCCAGCAGCCAAGACAGGAACACCGGGGAGCTGTTTTTT. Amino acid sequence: CASSQDRNTGELFF.